By share, the clone carrying this T cell receptor (delta chain) ranks as medium-sized. TCRdb reapplied CATT to the RT-PCR reads. The repertoire includes 2,500 to 3,000 delta-chain clones, approximately 30% of them detected once, and around 23% sits in the top ten. The source of the sample is a study of gamma-delta T cells after stem cell transplantation. CDR3 length: 24 amino acids. The germline CDR1 and CDR2 sequences are GEAIGNYY and EKD. V lost 0 bases to trimming and J lost 0 bases; unmatched junction nucleotides: 18. The gene calls are TRDV2 and TRDJ3; TRDD3 matches 11 bases. Sequencing input: gamma-delta T cells. This receptor was taken from a human donor. It is not recorded whose cells these are; they may come from a transplant donor. The CDR3 is CACDTGLAGGYPAQSSWDTRQMFF. CDR3 sequence (DNA): TGTGCCTGTGACACCGGGCTAGCTGGGGGATACCCTGCCCAGAGCTCCTGGGACACCCGACAGATGTTTTTC.